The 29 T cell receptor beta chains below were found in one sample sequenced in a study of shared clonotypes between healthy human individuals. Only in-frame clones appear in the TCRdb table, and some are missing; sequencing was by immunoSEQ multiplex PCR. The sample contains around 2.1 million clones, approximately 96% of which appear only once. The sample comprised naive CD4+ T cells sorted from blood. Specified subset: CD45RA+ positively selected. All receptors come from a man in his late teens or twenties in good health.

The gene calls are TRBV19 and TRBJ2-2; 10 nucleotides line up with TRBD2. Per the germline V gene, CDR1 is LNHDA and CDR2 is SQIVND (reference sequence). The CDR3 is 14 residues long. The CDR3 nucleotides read TGTGTGGTAGCGGGAGGAGGAAACACCGGGGAGCTGTTTTTT. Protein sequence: CVVAGGGNTGELFF.

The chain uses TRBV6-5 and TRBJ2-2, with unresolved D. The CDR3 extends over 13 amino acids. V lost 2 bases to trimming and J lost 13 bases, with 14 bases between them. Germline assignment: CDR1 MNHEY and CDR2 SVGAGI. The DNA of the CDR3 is TGTGCCAGCAGTTACGGGCAGGCCGTAGGGCTGTTTTTT. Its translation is CASSYGQAVGLFF.

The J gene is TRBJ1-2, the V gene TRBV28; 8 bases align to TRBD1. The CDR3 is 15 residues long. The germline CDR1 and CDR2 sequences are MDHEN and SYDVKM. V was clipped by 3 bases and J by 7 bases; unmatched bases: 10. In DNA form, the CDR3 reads TGTGCCAGCAGTTTCCCCCCCGGGACAGGACGTGGCTACACCTTC. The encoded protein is CASSFPPGTGRGYTF.

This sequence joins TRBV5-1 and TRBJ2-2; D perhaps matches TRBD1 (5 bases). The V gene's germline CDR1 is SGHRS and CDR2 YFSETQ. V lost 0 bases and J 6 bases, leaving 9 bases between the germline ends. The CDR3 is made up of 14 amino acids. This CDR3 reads CASSLDVGAGELFF. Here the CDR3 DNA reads TGCGCCAGCAGCTTGGATGTAGGGGCCGGGGAGCTGTTTTTT.

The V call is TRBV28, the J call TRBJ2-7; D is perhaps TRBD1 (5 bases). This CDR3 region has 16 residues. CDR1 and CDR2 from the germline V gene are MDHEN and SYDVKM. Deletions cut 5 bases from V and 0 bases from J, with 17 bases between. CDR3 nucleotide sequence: TGTGCCAGCAGTCCTCCGAGAAGGACAATCTCCTACGAGCAGTACTTC. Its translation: CASSPPRRTISYEQYF. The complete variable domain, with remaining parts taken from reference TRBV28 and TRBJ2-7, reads DVKVTQSSRYLVKRTGEKVFLECVQDMDHENMFWYRQDPGLGLRLIYFSYDVKMKEKGDIPEGYSVSREKKERFSLILESASTNQTSMYLCASSPPRRTISYEQYFGPGTRLTVT.

The CDR3 protein is CASSFSGGADTQYF. The CDR3 DNA reads TGTGCCAGCAGTTTTAGCGGGGGGGCAGATACGCAGTATTTT. The J gene is TRBJ2-3, the V gene TRBV6-6; 11 positions match TRBD2. Per the germline V gene, CDR1 is MNHNY and CDR2 is SVGAGI (reference sequence). CDR3 length: 14 residues. V was clipped by 4 bases and J by 4 bases; unmatched bases: 1.

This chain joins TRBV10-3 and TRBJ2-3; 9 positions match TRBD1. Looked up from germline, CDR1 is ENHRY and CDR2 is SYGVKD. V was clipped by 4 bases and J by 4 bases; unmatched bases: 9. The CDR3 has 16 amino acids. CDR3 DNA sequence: TGTGCCATCAGTGGGACCGGGACAGGGCTCGCAGATACGCAGTATTTT. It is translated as CAISGTGTGLADTQYF.

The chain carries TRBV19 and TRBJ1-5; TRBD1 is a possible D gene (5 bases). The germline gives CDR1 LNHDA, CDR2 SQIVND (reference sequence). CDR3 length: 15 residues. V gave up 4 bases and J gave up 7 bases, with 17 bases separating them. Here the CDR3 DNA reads TGTGCCAGTAGTAGATACGGGACGGCGGTACAGCCCCAGCATTTT. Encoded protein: CASSRYGTAVQPQHF.

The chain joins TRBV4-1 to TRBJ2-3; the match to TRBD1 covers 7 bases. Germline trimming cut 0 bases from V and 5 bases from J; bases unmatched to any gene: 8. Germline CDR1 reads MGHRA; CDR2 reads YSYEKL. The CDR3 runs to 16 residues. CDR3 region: CASSQEPTGVGDTQYF. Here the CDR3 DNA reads TGCGCCAGCAGCCAAGAACCCACAGGGGTGGGAGATACGCAGTATTTT.

The CDR3, as DNA: TGTGCCAGCAGCTTAGATCAGAATACGCAGTATTTT. Its protein product is CASSLDQNTQYF. The chain carries TRBV7-2 and TRBJ2-3; D remains ambiguous. V was trimmed by 1 base and J by 7 bases, leaving 6 bases between them. The CDR3 consists of 12 residues. CDR1 and CDR2 (germline): SGHTA, FQGNSA.

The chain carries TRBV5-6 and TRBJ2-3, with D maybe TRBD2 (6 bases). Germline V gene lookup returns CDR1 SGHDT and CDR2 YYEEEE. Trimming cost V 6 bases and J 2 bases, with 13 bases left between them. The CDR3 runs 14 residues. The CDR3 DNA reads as TGTGCCAGCACCCTGGGAGGTTCCACAGATACGCAGTATTTT. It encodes CASTLGGSTDTQYF.

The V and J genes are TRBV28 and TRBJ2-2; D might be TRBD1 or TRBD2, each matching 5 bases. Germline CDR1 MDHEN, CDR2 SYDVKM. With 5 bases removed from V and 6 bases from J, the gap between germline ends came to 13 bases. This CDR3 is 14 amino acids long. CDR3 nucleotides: TGTGCCAGCAGTCCCGGGACCATCGCCGGGGAGCTGTTTTTT. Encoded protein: CASSPGTIAGELFF.

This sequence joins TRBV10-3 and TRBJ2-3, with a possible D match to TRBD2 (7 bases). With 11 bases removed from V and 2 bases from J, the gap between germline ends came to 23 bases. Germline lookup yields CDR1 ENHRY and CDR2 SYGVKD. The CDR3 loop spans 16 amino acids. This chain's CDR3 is CAAKGGGVDVTDTQYF. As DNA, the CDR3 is TGTGCCGCAAAAGGGGGGGGAGTAGACGTCACAGATACGCAGTATTTT.

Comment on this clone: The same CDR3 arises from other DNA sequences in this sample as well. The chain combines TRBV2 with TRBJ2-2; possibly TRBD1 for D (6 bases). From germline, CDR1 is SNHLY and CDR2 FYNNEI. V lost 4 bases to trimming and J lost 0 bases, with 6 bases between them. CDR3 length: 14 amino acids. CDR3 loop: CASSGTANTGELFF. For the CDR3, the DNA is TGTGCCAGCAGTGGGACAGCGAACACCGGGGAGCTGTTTTTT.

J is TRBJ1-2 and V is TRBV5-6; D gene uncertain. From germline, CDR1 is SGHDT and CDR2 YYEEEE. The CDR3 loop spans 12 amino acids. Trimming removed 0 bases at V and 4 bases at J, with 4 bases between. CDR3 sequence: CASSLVFYGYTF. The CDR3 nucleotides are TGTGCCAGCAGCTTGGTCTTCTATGGCTACACCTTC.

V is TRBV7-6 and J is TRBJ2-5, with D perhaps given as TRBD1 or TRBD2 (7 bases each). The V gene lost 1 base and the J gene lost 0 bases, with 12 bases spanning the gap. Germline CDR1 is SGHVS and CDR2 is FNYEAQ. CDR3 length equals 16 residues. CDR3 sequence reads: CASSLDRGGYQETQYF. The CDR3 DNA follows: TGTGCCAGCAGCTTAGACAGGGGAGGGTACCAAGAGACCCAGTACTTC.

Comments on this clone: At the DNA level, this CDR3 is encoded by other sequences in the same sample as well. As DNA, the CDR3 is TGTGCCAGCAGTGAAGATGGGGGTAGAGCTGAAGCTTTCTTT. The encoded protein is CASSEDGGRAEAFF. This sequence joins TRBV6-1 and TRBJ1-1; D might be TRBD1 (5 bases). Germline values: CDR1 MNHNS, CDR2 SASEGT. V dropped 1 base and J dropped 6 bases, with 12 bases sitting between them. The CDR3 length is 14 residues.

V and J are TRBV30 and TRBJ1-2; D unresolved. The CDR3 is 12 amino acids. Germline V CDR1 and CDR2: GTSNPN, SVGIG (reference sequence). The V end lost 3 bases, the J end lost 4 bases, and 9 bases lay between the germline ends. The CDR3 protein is CAWRGLGYGYTF. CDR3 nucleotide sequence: TGTGCCTGGAGGGGTCTTGGCTATGGCTACACCTTC.

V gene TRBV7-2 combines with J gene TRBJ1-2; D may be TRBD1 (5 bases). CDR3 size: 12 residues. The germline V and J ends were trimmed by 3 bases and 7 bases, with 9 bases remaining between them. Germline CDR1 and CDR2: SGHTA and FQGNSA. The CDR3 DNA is TGTGCCAGCAGCTTTAGTGGGGGTGGCTACACCTTC. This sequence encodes CASSFSGGGYTF.

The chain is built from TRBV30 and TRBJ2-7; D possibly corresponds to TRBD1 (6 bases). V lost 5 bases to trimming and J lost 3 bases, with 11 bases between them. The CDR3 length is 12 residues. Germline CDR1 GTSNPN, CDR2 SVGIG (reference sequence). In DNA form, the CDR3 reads TGTGCCTGGGTGGACAGCCTCTACGAGCAGTACTTC. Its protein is CAWVDSLYEQYF. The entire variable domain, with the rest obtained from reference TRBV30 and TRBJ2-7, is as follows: SQTIHQWPATLVQPVGSPLSLECTVEGTSNPNLYWYRQAAGRGLQLLFYSVGIGQISSEVPQNLSASRPQDRQFILSSKKLLLSDSGFYLCAWVDSLYEQYFGPGTRLTVT.

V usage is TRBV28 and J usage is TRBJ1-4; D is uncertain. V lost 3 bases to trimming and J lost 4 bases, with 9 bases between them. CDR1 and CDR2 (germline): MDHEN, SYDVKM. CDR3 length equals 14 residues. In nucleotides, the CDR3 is TGTGCCAGCAGTTTCCCCAGGTTTAATGAAAAACTGTTTTTT. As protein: CASSFPRFNEKLFF.

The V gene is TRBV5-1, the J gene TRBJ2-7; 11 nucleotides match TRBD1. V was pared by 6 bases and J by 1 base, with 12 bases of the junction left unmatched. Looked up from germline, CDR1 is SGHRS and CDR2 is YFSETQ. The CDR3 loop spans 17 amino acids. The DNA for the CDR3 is TGCGCCAGCAAGTGGCGGACAGGGGGCCGGAGTTCCTACGAGCAGTACTTC. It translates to CASKWRTGGRSSYEQYF.

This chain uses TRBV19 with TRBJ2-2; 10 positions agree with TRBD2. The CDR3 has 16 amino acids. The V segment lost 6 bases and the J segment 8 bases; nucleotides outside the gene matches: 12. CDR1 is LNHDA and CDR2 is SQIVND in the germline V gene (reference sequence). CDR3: CASSYGLAGARGELFF. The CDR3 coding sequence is TGTGCCAGTAGCTATGGGCTAGCGGGAGCTCGGGGGGAGCTGTTTTTT.

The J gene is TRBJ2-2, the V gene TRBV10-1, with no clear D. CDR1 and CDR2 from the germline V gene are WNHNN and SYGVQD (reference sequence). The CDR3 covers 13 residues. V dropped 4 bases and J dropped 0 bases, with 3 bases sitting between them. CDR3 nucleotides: TGCGCCAGCAGTGCAACGAACACCGGGGAGCTGTTTTTT. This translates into CASSATNTGELFF.

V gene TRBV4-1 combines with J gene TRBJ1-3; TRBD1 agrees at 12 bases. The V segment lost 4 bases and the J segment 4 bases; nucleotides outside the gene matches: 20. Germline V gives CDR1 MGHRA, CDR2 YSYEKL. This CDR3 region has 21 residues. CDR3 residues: CASSPAGTGGLRGLGGNTIYF. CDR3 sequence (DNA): TGCGCCAGCAGCCCCGCGGGGACAGGGGGCTTGAGGGGTCTCGGCGGAAACACCATATATTTT.

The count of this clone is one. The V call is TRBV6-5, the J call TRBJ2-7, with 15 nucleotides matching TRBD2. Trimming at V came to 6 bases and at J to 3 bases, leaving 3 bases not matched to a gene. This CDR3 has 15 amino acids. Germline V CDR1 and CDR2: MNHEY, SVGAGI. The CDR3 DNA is TGTGCCAGCAGAATGGGACTAGCGGGAGGCTACGAGCAGTACTTC. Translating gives CASRMGLAGGYEQYF.

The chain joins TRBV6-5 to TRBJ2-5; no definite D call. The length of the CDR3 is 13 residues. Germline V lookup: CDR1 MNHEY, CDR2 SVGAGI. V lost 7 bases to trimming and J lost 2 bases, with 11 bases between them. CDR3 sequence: CASTTPGQETQYF. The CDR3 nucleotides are TGTGCCAGCACTACCCCCGGTCAAGAGACCCAGTACTTC.

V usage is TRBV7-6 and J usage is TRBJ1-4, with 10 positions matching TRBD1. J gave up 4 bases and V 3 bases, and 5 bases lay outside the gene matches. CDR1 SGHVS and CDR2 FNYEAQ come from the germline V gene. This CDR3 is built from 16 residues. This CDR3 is CASSLGRTGGNEKLFF. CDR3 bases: TGTGCCAGCAGCTTGGGGAGGACAGGGGGTAATGAAAAACTGTTTTTT.

CDR3 residues: CASSDGSIYGYTF. In DNA, the CDR3 is TGTGCCAGCAGTGACGGCAGCATATATGGCTACACCTTC. The chain couples TRBV6-1 to TRBJ1-2; no firm D call. Germline CDR1 and CDR2: MNHNS and SASEGT. This CDR3 spans 13 amino acids. V gave up 3 bases and J gave up 5 bases, with 10 bases separating them.